Below, one T cell receptor beta chain is given with its context. This entry belongs to a study of blood T cell repertoires in COVID-19. Study summary: Researchers got acute and convalescent COVID-19 samples from the United States, Italy and Spain.

Assay: immunoSEQ multiplex PCR; the TCRdb copy retains only in-frame clones and omits some. The table records roughly 100,000 clones, 70% to 85% of them present only once. Trimming left V 3 bases short and J 0 bases short, with 12 bases between. Looked up from germline, CDR1 is SEHNR and CDR2 is FQNEAQ (reference sequence). This CDR3 region has 16 residues. The clonotype comes from a man in his 60s with active or convalescent COVID-19. Material: peripheral blood. This sequence joins TRBV7-9 and TRBJ1-3; D remains unclear. CDR3 in amino acids: CASSFPGRSSGNTIYF. The CDR3 DNA reads TGTGCCAGCAGCTTTCCGGGTCGTAGCTCTGGAAACACCATATATTTT.